A selection of T cell receptor beta chains follows, all from one sample in a study of Ad26.COV2.S vaccination and SARS-CoV-2 variants. Method: immunoSEQ multiplex PCR; TCRdb's copy keeps in-frame clones and lacks some. The data contain 75,000 to 100,000 clones, about four fifths of them singletons. This sample comprised peripheral blood, obtained after recovery from COVID-19. Receptors were obtained from a human donor who had recovered from COVID-19. The CDR3 runs from the conserved cysteine through the conserved F or W. The order of the fields is J gene, V gene, clone size, D gene, CDR3 DNA, CDR3 protein. A D gene is named only where the DNA matches it firmly. For some rows the clone size is stated as once, few or many, or as a class when expanded; others skip it.

J gene: TRBJ2-7
V gene: TRBV28
clone size: .
D gene: .
CDR3 DNA: TGTGCCAGCAGGGGGGGCTACGAGCAGTACTTC
CDR3 protein: CASRGGYEQYF

J gene: TRBJ1-2
V gene: TRBV13
clone size: .
D gene: .
CDR3 DNA: TGTGCCAGCAGCTTAAACCCAGGAGGGGGGGATGGCTACACCTTC
CDR3 protein: CASSLNPGGGDGYTF

J gene: TRBJ1-5
V gene: TRBV24-1
clone size: few
D gene: .
CDR3 DNA: TGTGCCACCAGTGACGATCTTCTCCACCAGCATTTT
CDR3 protein: CATSDDLLHQHF

J gene: TRBJ1-1
V gene: TRBV16
clone size: .
D gene: TRBD1
CDR3 DNA: TGTGCCAGCAGCCAATTTCAGGGGGCCGGCACTGAAGCTTTCTTT
CDR3 protein: CASSQFQGAGTEAFF

J gene: TRBJ1-2
V gene: TRBV28
clone size: .
D gene: .
CDR3 DNA: TGTGCCAGCAGTCTGCCGGGAGGGTCCTATGGCTACACCTTC
CDR3 protein: CASSLPGGSYGYTF

J gene: TRBJ2-1
V gene: TRBV5-8
clone size: .
D gene: TRBD2
CDR3 DNA: TGTGCCAGCAACTCCGGGACTAGCGGGAGCAATGAGCAGTTCTTC
CDR3 protein: CASNSGTSGSNEQFF

J gene: TRBJ2-1
V gene: TRBV5-4
clone size: .
D gene: .
CDR3 DNA: TGTGCCAGCAGCTTGGAGGGTGGGGCCGCTGAGCAGTTCTTC
CDR3 protein: CASSLEGGAAEQFF

J gene: TRBJ2-1
V gene: TRBV28
clone size: few
D gene: TRBD2
CDR3 DNA: TGTGCCAGCAGTTTCCTAGCGGGAGGTAGTTACAATGAGCAGTTCTTC
CDR3 protein: CASSFLAGGSYNEQFF

J gene: TRBJ2-3
V gene: TRBV5-8
clone size: .
D gene: TRBD2
CDR3 DNA: TGTGCCAGCAGCCCCCCTAGCGGGCCAAGCACAGATACGCAGTATTTT
CDR3 protein: CASSPPSGPSTDTQYF

J gene: TRBJ1-1
V gene: TRBV24-1
clone size: .
D gene: .
CDR3 DNA: TGTGCCACCAGTGACGGTCGCGCCCTGAACACTGAAGCTTTCTTT
CDR3 protein: CATSDGRALNTEAFF

J gene: TRBJ1-5
V gene: TRBV5-6
clone size: .
D gene: .
CDR3 DNA: TGTGCCAGCAGCTTGGAGGGGGGCCGCAATCAGCCCCAGCATTTT
CDR3 protein: CASSLEGGRNQPQHF

J gene: TRBJ2-4
V gene: TRBV11-2
clone size: .
D gene: .
CDR3 DNA: TGTGCCAGCAGCTTGACTGGCGGGATCGCCAAAAACATTCAGTACTTC
CDR3 protein: CASSLTGGIAKNIQYF

J gene: TRBJ1-1
V gene: TRBV28
clone size: .
D gene: .
CDR3 DNA: TGTGCCAGCACCCAAGTGAGGGATAACACTGAAGCTTTCTTT
CDR3 protein: CASTQVRDNTEAFF

J gene: TRBJ1-5
V gene: TRBV4-1
clone size: few
D gene: .
CDR3 DNA: TGCGCCAGCAGCCAAGAGAGGACAACTAATCAGCCCCAGCATTTT
CDR3 protein: CASSQERTTNQPQHF

J gene: TRBJ1-6
V gene: TRBV5-1
clone size: .
D gene: .
CDR3 DNA: TGCGCCAGCAGCCAAAGCCTCTCCTATAATTCACCCCTCCACTTT
CDR3 protein: CASSQSLSYNSPLHF

J gene: TRBJ1-1
V gene: TRBV9
clone size: .
D gene: .
CDR3 DNA: TGTGCCAGCAGCGTAGGGGGAGGGACCCATGAAGCTTTCTTT
CDR3 protein: CASSVGGGTHEAFF

J gene: TRBJ2-7
V gene: TRBV28
clone size: few
D gene: .
CDR3 DNA: TGTGCCAGCAGTTTATCCTCGGGGGCGGGTACCTTC
CDR3 protein: CASSLSSGAGTF

J gene: TRBJ1-4
V gene: TRBV4-1
clone size: once
D gene: TRBD1
CDR3 DNA: TGCGCCAGCAGCCAAGTCCCGGGACAGTCTCGGGGGGAAAAACTGTTTTTT
CDR3 protein: CASSQVPGQSRGEKLFF

J gene: TRBJ2-1
V gene: TRBV19
clone size: .
D gene: .
CDR3 DNA: TGTGCCAGTAGTTCAGGAGGGGGAGTCCGGAAGGAGTTCTTC
CDR3 protein: CASSSGGGVRKEFF

J gene: TRBJ2-1
V gene: TRBV5-1
clone size: .
D gene: TRBD2
CDR3 DNA: TGCGCCAGCAGCTTAGTAGCGGGAGCAGGGAATGAGCAGTTCTTC
CDR3 protein: CASSLVAGAGNEQFF

J gene: TRBJ1-5
V gene: TRBV19
clone size: many
D gene: .
CDR3 DNA: TGTGCCAGTAGTCCCGACACCTATCAGCCCCAGCATTTT
CDR3 protein: CASSPDTYQPQHF

J gene: TRBJ1-5
V gene: TRBV6-1
clone size: .
D gene: .
CDR3 DNA: TGTGCCAGCAGTGAAGCCCCGGGCGCGATCGAGAGCAATCAGCCCCAGCATTTT
CDR3 protein: CASSEAPGAIESNQPQHF

J gene: TRBJ2-5
V gene: TRBV5-6
clone size: .
D gene: TRBD2
CDR3 DNA: TGTGCCAGCAGCCCTACGGGGGGAACGGGGGAGACCCAGTACTTC
CDR3 protein: CASSPTGGTGETQYF

J gene: TRBJ1-6
V gene: TRBV5-1
clone size: .
D gene: .
CDR3 DNA: TGCGCCAGCAGTATGACTGGAAGCTCCTATAATTCACCCCTCCACTTT
CDR3 protein: CASSMTGSSYNSPLHF

J gene: TRBJ1-4
V gene: TRBV5-6
clone size: .
D gene: TRBD1
CDR3 DNA: TGTGCCAGCAGCTTGGCCGGGACAGGGCTTGAAAAACTGTTTTTT
CDR3 protein: CASSLAGTGLEKLFF

J gene: TRBJ2-6
V gene: TRBV19
clone size: once
D gene: .
CDR3 DNA: TGTGCCAGTAGTATGATGGGGAGGACCAACGTCCTGACTTTC
CDR3 protein: CASSMMGRTNVLTF

J gene: TRBJ2-5
V gene: TRBV27
clone size: .
D gene: TRBD2
CDR3 DNA: TGTGCCAGCAGTTTAACTAGCGGGACGGAGACCCAGTACTTC
CDR3 protein: CASSLTSGTETQYF

J gene: TRBJ2-2
V gene: TRBV29-1
clone size: .
D gene: TRBD1
CDR3 DNA: TGCAGCGTTGTAGGGACAGTGAGGACCGGGGAGCTGTTTTTT
CDR3 protein: CSVVGTVRTGELFF

J gene: TRBJ2-7
V gene: TRBV21-1
clone size: medium-sized
D gene: .
CDR3 DNA: TGTGCCAGCAGCAAAGATTCGGTGGGCGAGCAGTACTTC
CDR3 protein: CASSKDSVGEQYF

J gene: TRBJ1-2
V gene: TRBV7-9
clone size: .
D gene: TRBD1
CDR3 DNA: TGTGCCAGCAGCTTAGCCCTCAGGGACAGAAGGGGCTACACCTTC
CDR3 protein: CASSLALRDRRGYTF

J gene: TRBJ1-2
V gene: TRBV3-1/TRBV3-2
clone size: .
D gene: .
CDR3 DNA: TGTGCCAGCAGCTTAATACGGCAGTCCGCTCGGGGGGACTATGGCTACACCTTC
CDR3 protein: CASSLIRQSARGDYGYTF

J gene: TRBJ1-1
V gene: TRBV7-3
clone size: .
D gene: .
CDR3 DNA: TGTGCCAGCAGCCTAACAGGGACGTGGAGGGGCACTGAAGCTTTCTTT
CDR3 protein: CASSLTGTWRGTEAFF

J gene: TRBJ1-2
V gene: TRBV28
clone size: .
D gene: .
CDR3 DNA: TGTGCCAGCAGCTTGGGGACCTCCTACACCTTC
CDR3 protein: CASSLGTSYTF

J gene: TRBJ2-3
V gene: TRBV6-1
clone size: .
D gene: .
CDR3 DNA: TGTGCCAGCAGTGAAGCGTCGGACGGTTATACGCAGTATTTT
CDR3 protein: CASSEASDGYTQYF

J gene: TRBJ2-3
V gene: TRBV5-4
clone size: .
D gene: TRBD2
CDR3 DNA: TGTGCCAGCAGCTCCGGGACTAACCGTGAGACAGATACGCAGTATTTT
CDR3 protein: CASSSGTNRETDTQYF

J gene: TRBJ2-1
V gene: TRBV28
clone size: .
D gene: .
CDR3 DNA: TGTGCCAGCAGTGGGGACACAGTCGACTGGGTTGAGCAGTTCTTC
CDR3 protein: CASSGDTVDWVEQFF

J gene: TRBJ1-2
V gene: TRBV18
clone size: .
D gene: .
CDR3 DNA: TGTGCCAGCTCACCAGCCTCCTATGGCTACACCTTC
CDR3 protein: CASSPASYGYTF

J gene: TRBJ1-2
V gene: TRBV28
clone size: once
D gene: .
CDR3 DNA: TGTGCCAGCAAGGACAGTTGGTATGGCTACACCTTC
CDR3 protein: CASKDSWYGYTF

J gene: TRBJ2-5
V gene: TRBV11-3
clone size: once
D gene: .
CDR3 DNA: TGTGCCAGCAGCTTAGATCGATTTGCCAGGGGTGAGACCCAGTACTTC
CDR3 protein: CASSLDRFARGETQYF

J gene: TRBJ2-1
V gene: TRBV7-9
clone size: many
D gene: TRBD2
CDR3 DNA: TGTGCCAGCAGCTTATGGAGGACTAGCGGGAGCGCAGGAGGGAGTGAGCAGTTCTTC
CDR3 protein: CASSLWRTSGSAGGSEQFF

J gene: TRBJ1-5
V gene: TRBV5-5
clone size: .
D gene: TRBD1
CDR3 DNA: TGTGCCAGCAGCCCCACGGGGGACAGGAGCAATCAGCCCCAGCATTTT
CDR3 protein: CASSPTGDRSNQPQHF

J gene: TRBJ2-7
V gene: TRBV9
clone size: .
D gene: TRBD2
CDR3 DNA: TGTGCCAGCAGCGCCCGTGAGGGACTAGCGGGATCCTACGAGCAGTACTTC
CDR3 protein: CASSAREGLAGSYEQYF

J gene: TRBJ2-4
V gene: TRBV5-1
clone size: .
D gene: TRBD2
CDR3 DNA: TGCGCCAGCAGCCAGTCTAGCGGGAGGTCACAAAACATTCAGTACTTC
CDR3 protein: CASSQSSGRSQNIQYF

J gene: TRBJ1-1
V gene: TRBV18
clone size: .
D gene: TRBD1
CDR3 DNA: TGTGCCAGCTCACGACCGGGACAGCCGAACACTGAAGCTTTCTTT
CDR3 protein: CASSRPGQPNTEAFF

J gene: TRBJ1-1
V gene: TRBV28
clone size: .
D gene: .
CDR3 DNA: TGTGCCAGCAGTCTAACTACTGGAGCTTTCTTT
CDR3 protein: CASSLTTGAFF

J gene: TRBJ2-3
V gene: TRBV28
clone size: .
D gene: .
CDR3 DNA: TGTGCCAGCAGTCTTGAGGACTATTTTGGGGATACGCAGTATTTT
CDR3 protein: CASSLEDYFGDTQYF

J gene: TRBJ2-1
V gene: TRBV7-2
clone size: .
D gene: TRBD2
CDR3 DNA: TGTGCCAGCAGCTTGGCAGCGGGAGCCAATGAGCAGTTCTTC
CDR3 protein: CASSLAAGANEQFF